Following are 6 T cell receptor beta chains from one sample sequenced in a study of shared clonotypes between healthy human individuals. Using immunoSEQ multiplex PCR, the repertoire was profiled, and TCRdb retains in-frame clones only, with some absent. The table shows a few million clones, with over 90% occurring only once. Sequenced material: naive CD4+ T cells from PBMCs. Indicated subset: CD45RA+ positively selected. The receptors derive from a man in his late teens or twenties in good health. Some clones in this sample may be carry-over from other donors' samples.

The chain has TRBV2 and TRBJ1-1; 9 bases fit TRBD1. Losses at the gene ends were 4 bases for V and 11 bases for J; bases not matched to a gene: 8. The CDR3 contains 13 residues. Germline V gene sequence: CDR1 SNHLY, CDR2 FYNNEI. The CDR3 here is CASSADRGGNAFF. The CDR3 coding sequence is TGTGCCAGCAGTGCGGACAGGGGAGGGAATGCTTTCTTT.

The chain joins TRBV5-1 to TRBJ2-5, with 10 bases lining up with TRBD2. After removal of 4 bases from V and 5 bases from J, the junction contained 11 bases not matched to a gene. The germline V gene encodes CDR1 SGHRS and CDR2 YFSETQ. The CDR3 extends over 16 amino acids. CDR3 in DNA: TGCGCCAGCAGCCCCCGCAGCGGGAGGGTTCGGGAGACCCAGTACTTC. It encodes CASSPRSGRVRETQYF.

To note about this clone: Other DNA sequences in this specimen translate into the identical CDR3. The chain uses TRBV5-1 and TRBJ2-2; 9 bases line up with TRBD2. The V gene end was trimmed by 3 bases and the J gene end by 2 bases; junction bases not matched to a gene: 5. There are 16 residues in the CDR3. From germline, CDR1 is SGHRS and CDR2 YFSETQ. The CDR3, as DNA: TGCGCCAGCAGCTATTTAGCGGGAGTCAACACCGGGGAGCTGTTTTTT. Protein sequence: CASSYLAGVNTGELFF.

This chain joins TRBV11-2 and TRBJ2-3, with 11 nucleotides matching TRBD2. V lost 8 bases to trimming and J lost 4 bases; unmatched junction nucleotides: 14. CDR1 is SGHAT, CDR2 FQNNGV, per germline. CDR3 length equals 17 residues. The CDR3 DNA is TGTGCCAGCTCCTCCCTAGCGGGAGGAAATGAGGCAGATACGCAGTATTTT. Translation: CASSSLAGGNEADTQYF.

The rearrangement links TRBV4-1 to TRBJ2-6, with D possibly matching TRBD1 (6 bases). CDR3 size: 18 residues. Trimming shortened V by 1 base and J by 3 bases, and 16 bases separated the two germline ends. Looked up from germline, CDR1 is MGHRA and CDR2 is YSYEKL. The CDR3 nucleotides are TGCGCCAGCAGCCAAGGCGGGCAGGGGATCCGTGGGGCCAACGTCCTGACTTTC. Translated, it gives CASSQGGQGIRGANVLTF.

The chain has TRBV13 and TRBJ2-1, with unresolved D. The V end lost 3 bases, the J end lost 0 bases, and 12 bases lay between the germline ends. The germline V gene encodes CDR1 PRHDT and CDR2 FYEKMQ (reference sequence). The CDR3 length is 16 residues. The CDR3, as DNA: TGTGCCAGCAGCTTGGGTCGGCCCCGCTCCTACAATGAGCAGTTCTTC. It translates to CASSLGRPRSYNEQFF. Variable domain in full (rest from reference TRBV13 and TRBJ2-1): AAGVIQSPRHLIKEKRETATLKCYPIPRHDTVYWYQQGPGQDPQFLISFYEKMQSDKGSIPDRFSAQQFSDYHSELNMSSLELGDSALYFCASSLGRPRSYNEQFFGPGTRLTVL.